The subject of this entry is one T cell receptor (beta chain). The antigen is not known. The data belong to a study of shared clonotypes between healthy human individuals. Study observations and caveats: Larger estimated richness was generally seen in naive subsets than in memory subsets.

Sequencing was performed with immunoSEQ multiplex PCR; in TCRdb, only in-frame clones are kept and a portion is missing. Of roughly 2.5 million clones listed, around nine tenths are singletons. The CDR3 covers 15 residues. Looked up from germline, CDR1 is LNHDA and CDR2 is SQIVND (reference sequence). J lost 2 bases, V lost 10 bases, and 9 bases had no gene match. The donors, healthy adults who were HIV-negative, had experienced no recent acute infections or vaccinations. This clonotype was obtained from a man aged 18 to 30 in good health. The chain couples TRBV19 to TRBJ1-2, with 11 bases fitting TRBD1. Sequenced input: naive CD4+ T cells sorted from blood. Subset here: CD45RA+ positively selected. The CDR3 reads CATEGGDRGNYGYTF. The CDR3 DNA reads as TGTGCCACCGAGGGGGGGGACAGGGGGAACTATGGCTACACCTTC.